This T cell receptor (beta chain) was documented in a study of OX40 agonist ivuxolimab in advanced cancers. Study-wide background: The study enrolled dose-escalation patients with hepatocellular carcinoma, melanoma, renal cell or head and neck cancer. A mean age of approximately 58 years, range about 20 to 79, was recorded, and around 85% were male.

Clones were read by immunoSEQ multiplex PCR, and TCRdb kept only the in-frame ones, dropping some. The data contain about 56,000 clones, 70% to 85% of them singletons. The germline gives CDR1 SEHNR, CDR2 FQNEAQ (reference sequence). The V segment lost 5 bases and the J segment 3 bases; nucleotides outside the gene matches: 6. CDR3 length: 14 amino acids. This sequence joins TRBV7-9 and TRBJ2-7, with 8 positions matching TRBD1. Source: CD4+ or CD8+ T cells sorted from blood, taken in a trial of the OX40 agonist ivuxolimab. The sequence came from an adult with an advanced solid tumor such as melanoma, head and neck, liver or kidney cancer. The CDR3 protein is CASSQSGQGYEQYF. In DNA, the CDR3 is TGTGCCAGCAGCCAATCCGGACAGGGCTACGAGCAGTACTTC.